This T cell receptor beta chain comes out of a study of cytomegalovirus exposure and HLA in healthy donors. Regarding the study as a whole: Further analysis, carried out later, found HLA-associated TCR beta chains more clonally expanded than equally common other chains. Cytomegalovirus-associated TCR beta chains were listed, numbering approximately 150. Roughly uniform sequencing depth across donors was assumed, possibly incorrectly.

Germline CDR1 SNHLY, CDR2 FYNNEI. V gave up 4 bases and J gave up 7 bases; unmatched junction bases: 2. The CDR3 has 13 residues. As for this clone: The antigen is unknown.

The donors (healthy individuals) were bone marrow donors. The PCR was carried out with 60 Vbeta primers and 13 Jbeta primers. The data were produced by immunoSEQ multiplex PCR, yet TCRdb's version contains in-frame clones alone and is incomplete. Among 65,000 to 95,000 clones listed, roughly 80% were seen once. This chain connects TRBV2 to TRBJ1-5, with 9 bases that match TRBD1. Sequencing was carried out using PBMCs. The clonotype was recovered from a human donor in good health. CDR3 sequence (DNA): TGTGCCAGCAGTGGACAGGGGGAACAGCCCCAGCATTTT. It yields the protein CASSGQGEQPQHF.